This T cell receptor (beta chain) was sequenced during a study of cytomegalovirus exposure and HLA in healthy donors. The method was immunoSEQ multiplex PCR; TCRdb's version includes in-frame clones alone and lacks a portion of them. The table includes tens of thousands of clones, 85% detected once. Many counts were recorded for this clone. Its antigen is currently unknown. Overall study results and limits: In vitro experiments confirmed that three CMV-associated chains were specific for CMV antigens.

The length of the CDR3 is 14 residues. Germline CDR1 reads MNHEY; CDR2 reads SVGAGI. V gave up 6 bases and J gave up 4 bases; unmatched junction bases: 9. Sequences were obtained from PBMCs. This receptor was taken from a man in his late teens or twenties in good health and CMV-seropositive. The rearrangement links TRBV6-5 to TRBJ2-7; 7 positions agree with TRBD1. The CDR3 sequence is CASRGADRWYEQYV. The CDR3 coding sequence is TGTGCCAGCAGGGGGGCGGACAGGTGGTACGAGCAGTACGTC.